One and the same sample provided the 31 T cell receptor beta chains below, sequenced in a study of T cell repertoires in cytomegalovirus infection. TCRdb processed the reads anew with MiXCR; each CDR3 protein has one entry. The sample has about 890,000 distinct CDR3 sequences; about a third are singletons. For these receptors, no antigen is known. Sample: cultured CD8+ T cells from PBMCs, taken from culture after CMV antigen stimulation. The receptor source for this set is a human donor in good health (CMV status not recorded). Some clones in this sample may be carry-over from other donors' samples.

This chain uses TRBV7-6 with TRBJ1-1; D is unresolved. CDR3 size: 15 residues. Germline loops: CDR1 SGHVS, CDR2 FNYEAQ. V was cut by 3 bases and J by 0 bases, with 11 bases left in between. CDR3 sequence reads: CASSFWSGMNTEAFF. The CDR3 DNA reads as TGTGCCAGCAGCTTTTGGTCCGGCATGAACACTGAAGCTTTCTTT.

This clonotype has more than one count but fewer than ten. This chain connects TRBV27 to TRBJ2-5; D might be TRBD1 (6 bases). CDR3 length: 13 amino acids. Germline-derived CDR1 and CDR2 are MNHEY and SMNVEV (reference sequence). V was pared by 4 bases and J by 1 base, with 7 bases between. CDR3 sequence: CASSWDIQETQYF. CDR3 nucleotide sequence: TGTGCCAGCAGTTGGGACATCCAAGAGACCCAGTACTTC.

V usage is TRBV5-1 and J usage is TRBJ1-1; 7 positions agree with TRBD1. The CDR3 is made up of 16 amino acids. Germline CDR1 and CDR2: SGHRS and YFSETQ. Trimming removed 0 bases from V and 0 bases from J; junction bases left unmatched: 5. In nucleotides, the CDR3 is TGCGCCAGCAGCTTGGGCGGGACAGACATGAACACTGAAGCTTTCTTT. It specifies CASSLGGTDMNTEAFF.

This clonotype has more than one count but fewer than ten. The rearrangement joins TRBV7-8 to TRBJ1-6; 9 positions match TRBD1. The germline gives CDR1 SGHVS, CDR2 FQNEAQ. The CDR3 has 16 amino acids. V lost 0 bases to trimming and J lost 6 bases; unmatched junction nucleotides: 3. In DNA form, the CDR3 reads TGTGCCAGCAGCTTAGCAGGGGACAGGGTTAATTCACCCCTCCACTTT. Translated, it gives CASSLAGDRVNSPLHF.

The V call is TRBV6-5, the J call TRBJ2-2, with D possibly being TRBD1 (5 bases). Trimming stripped 5 bases from V and 6 bases from J, with 13 bases between. Germline CDR1 reads MNHEY; CDR2 reads SVGAGI. This CDR3 comprises 14 residues. This CDR3 is CASSTQTGPGELFF. CDR3 nucleotide sequence: TGTGCCAGCAGTACCCAAACAGGCCCCGGGGAGCTGTTTTTT.

The chain uses TRBV5-5 and TRBJ2-5; possibly TRBD2 for D (6 bases). CDR1 is SGHKS and CDR2 is YYEKEE in the germline V gene (reference sequence). This CDR3 has 12 residues. The V and J ends lost 2 bases and 10 bases respectively, with 12 bases between them. The CDR3 loop reads CASSLVGSDQYF. CDR3 nucleotides: TGTGCCAGCAGCTTAGTCGGGAGTGACCAGTACTTC.

The V call is TRBV5-1, the J call TRBJ1-2, with TRBD1 matching 7 bases. Looked up from germline, CDR1 is SGHRS and CDR2 is YFSETQ. V shed 0 bases, J shed 4 bases, and the junction held 15 bases outside the gene matches. This CDR3 comprises 18 residues. The CDR3 coding sequence is TGCGCCAGCAGCTTGGCCATGGGAGGAGGGGGCATGACCTATGGCTACACCTTC. Translating it yields CASSLAMGGGGMTYGYTF.

This clonotype showed up many times. The chain recombines TRBV19 with TRBJ1-1; TRBD1 matches 7 bases. The CDR3 runs to 15 residues. The germline V gene encodes CDR1 LNHDA and CDR2 SQIVND (reference sequence). Trimming cost V 3 bases and J 5 bases; bases outside gene matches: 9. The CDR3, as DNA: TGTGCCAGTAGTATGCATCCAGGGGGGAAGACTGAAGCTTTCTTT. Amino acid sequence: CASSMHPGGKTEAFF.

In its sample, this clonotype was seen a few times. The chain uses TRBV7-9 and TRBJ2-4; 7 bases map to TRBD1. V shed 4 bases and J 0 bases; nucleotides not matched to a gene: 15. The CDR3 is 19 amino acids. Germline V CDR1 and CDR2: SEHNR, FQNEAQ (reference sequence). DNA for the CDR3: TGTGCCAGCAGCTCCCTACTCCCACAGGGGAGACTAGCCAAAAACATTCAGTACTTC. Its protein product is CASSSLLPQGRLAKNIQYF.

A few counts support this clonotype. The J gene is TRBJ2-5, the V gene TRBV12-3 or TRBV12-4, with D possibly matching TRBD1 (5 bases). V was clipped by 2 bases and J by 4 bases, with 11 bases between them. The CDR3 consists of 14 residues. Here the CDR3 DNA reads TGTGCCAGCAGTTTAAGGGGTACGCCAGAGACCCAGTACTTC. It translates to CASSLRGTPETQYF.

This clonotype was recorded once. A much more abundant neighbour one base away suggests this may be a read error. This chain connects TRBV7-2 to TRBJ2-5, with 14 positions matching TRBD2. There are 17 residues in the CDR3. After removal of 5 bases from V and 4 bases from J, the junction contained 9 bases not matched to a gene. Germline CDR1 is SGHTA and CDR2 is FQGNSA. CDR3 bases: TGTGCCAGCAGCGTTGGACTAGCGGGGGGATTTCGAGAGACCCAGTACTTC. It is translated as CASSVGLAGGFRETQYF.

This clonotype was seen at least ten times. The chain is built from TRBV6-1 and TRBJ1-4; D not resolved. V lost 5 bases to trimming and J lost 8 bases, with 9 bases between them. Germline V gene data show CDR1 as MNHNS and CDR2 as SASEGT. The CDR3 consists of 12 residues. In DNA, the CDR3 is TGTGCCAGCAGTAAGGGTAACGAAAAACTGTTTTTT. Its translation: CASSKGNEKLFF.

This clonotype turned up a few times. This chain connects TRBV6-1 to TRBJ1-2; D is unresolved. CDR1 is MNHNS, CDR2 SASEGT, per germline. Trimming took off 1 base at V and 3 bases at J, with 0 bases between the two ends. This CDR3 contains 11 residues. The CDR3 spells CASSEDYGYTF. CDR3 in DNA: TGTGCCAGCAGTGAAGACTATGGCTACACCTTC.

The V gene is TRBV7-9, the J gene TRBJ1-4, with no clear D. Germline assignment: CDR1 SEHNR and CDR2 FQNEAQ (reference sequence). Between the trimmed V and J ends, which lost 5 bases and 6 bases, there was a span of 4 bases. This CDR3 spans 11 amino acids. The CDR3 loop is CASSPDEKLFF. The DNA for the CDR3 is TGTGCCAGCAGCCCGGATGAAAAACTGTTTTTT. The full variable domain, with the rest looked up from reference TRBV7-9 and TRBJ1-4, is DTGVSQNPRHKITKRGQNVTFRCDPISEHNRLYWYRQTLGQGPEFLTYFQNEAQLEKSRLLSDRFSAERPKGSFSTLEIQRTEQGDSAMYLCASSPDEKLFFGSGTQLSVL.

The V and J genes are TRBV4-2 and TRBJ2-3; no reliable D call. Germline-derived CDR1 and CDR2 are LGHNA and YNFKEQ. V was clipped by 0 bases and J by 6 bases, with 10 bases between them. The CDR3 is made up of 14 amino acids. The CDR3, as DNA: TGTGCCAGCAGCCAAGAGAAACCGTGGGATACGCAGTATTTT. Its translation: CASSQEKPWDTQYF.

CDR3 sequence (DNA): TGTGCCAGTAGTGACAGCTGGGGATCTGGGGCCAACGTCCTGACTTTC. Translated, it gives CASSDSWGSGANVLTF. The gene calls are TRBV19 and TRBJ2-6; TRBD1 is a possible D gene (5 bases). Looked up from germline, CDR1 is LNHDA and CDR2 is SQIVND (reference sequence). The CDR3 extends over 16 amino acids. Trimming took 5 bases from V and 1 from J, leaving 12 bases between them.

The rearrangement links TRBV3-1 to TRBJ2-3; D is perhaps TRBD1 or TRBD2 (6 bases each). The length of the CDR3 is 14 residues. The V gene lost 2 bases and the J gene lost 6 bases, with 12 bases spanning the gap. Germline V CDR1 and CDR2: LGHDT, YNNKEL (reference sequence). CDR3 sequence reads: CASSQQPGADTQYF. CDR3 DNA sequence: TGTGCCAGCAGCCAACAGCCGGGGGCGGATACGCAGTATTTT.

This clonotype was seen repeatedly, ten times or more. J is TRBJ1-2 and V is TRBV4-1; maybe TRBD1 (5 bases). CDR3 length: 13 residues. Looked up from germline, CDR1 is MGHRA and CDR2 is YSYEKL. With 4 bases removed from V and 6 bases from J, the gap between germline ends came to 12 bases. CDR3 in DNA: TGCGCCAGCAGCCCGCCGGGGCTCCATGGCTACACCTTC. It translates to CASSPPGLHGYTF.

The chain couples TRBV12-3 or TRBV12-4 to TRBJ1-1; D is ambiguous. The length of the CDR3 is 14 residues. V gave up 2 bases and J gave up 1 base, with 8 bases separating them. The CDR3 loop is CASSLSQRNTEAFF. CDR3 bases: TGTGCCAGCAGTTTATCGCAGAGGAACACTGAAGCTTTCTTT.

The gene calls are TRBV28 and TRBJ1-4; D gene unclear. CDR1 is MDHEN and CDR2 is SYDVKM in the germline V gene. V was cut by 3 bases and J by 8 bases, with 16 bases left in between. The CDR3 is 15 residues long. The CDR3 nucleotides are TGTGCCAGCAGTTTCCTCCCCGGACGAGTGGAAAAACTGTTTTTT. Translating gives CASSFLPGRVEKLFF.

As for this clonotype: A junction end diverges from the germline sequence, so it may reflect a read error. The V and J genes are TRBV28 and TRBJ2-5, with unresolved D. Germline V gene sequence: CDR1 MDHEN, CDR2 SYDVKM. CDR3 size: 10 residues. CDR3 in DNA: TGTGTCAGCAGTTATGAGACCCAGTACTTC. This codes for CVSSYETQYF. Looking up the rest from reference TRBV28 and TRBJ2-5 gives the full variable domain: DVKVTQSSRYLVKRTGEKVFLECVQDMDHENMFWYRQDPGLGLRLIYFSYDVKMKEKGDIPEGYSVSREKKERFSLILESASTNQTSMYLCVSSYETQYFGPGTRLLVL.

This chain joins TRBV28 and TRBJ2-1; no clear D gene. The germline V and J ends were trimmed by 3 bases and 7 bases, with 22 bases remaining between them. In germline, CDR1 is MDHEN, CDR2 SYDVKM. The CDR3 contains 17 residues. The DNA for the CDR3 is TGTGCCAGCAGTTTTTGGTCTCCCTACTCCGAGTGGAATGAGCAGTTCTTC. Its protein product is CASSFWSPYSEWNEQFF.

The genes are TRBV18 and TRBJ2-7, with D perhaps given as TRBD1 or TRBD2 (7 bases each). Germline assignment: CDR1 KGHSH and CDR2 LQKENI. This CDR3 has 17 residues. The V end lost 4 bases, the J end lost 4 bases, and 23 bases lay between the germline ends. The CDR3, as DNA: TGTGCCAGCTCACTAACGGGGAGGGGGCGCGGGCAGTACGAGCAGTACGTC. This gives the protein CASSLTGRGRGQYEQYV.

V gene TRBV19 combines with J gene TRBJ2-7, with 7 bases aligning to TRBD1. The CDR3 consists of 15 residues. CDR1 LNHDA and CDR2 SQIVND come from the germline V gene (reference sequence). J was trimmed by 2 bases and V by 5 bases; bases with no gene match: 9. This CDR3 reads CASSPGQASPYEQYV. Here the CDR3 DNA reads TGTGCCAGTAGTCCCGGACAGGCAAGTCCCTACGAGCAGTACGTC.

This clonotype was counted a few times. The rearrangement uses TRBV2 and TRBJ2-2; D uncertain. Trimming removed 3 bases at V and 4 bases at J, with 9 bases between. Germline values: CDR1 SNHLY, CDR2 FYNNEI. This CDR3 contains 14 residues. The CDR3: CASSESQFTGELFF. The CDR3 DNA sequence: TGTGCCAGCAGTGAGTCCCAGTTCACCGGGGAGCTGTTTTTT.

This clonotype occurred a few times. The rearrangement joins TRBV2 to TRBJ2-5, with a possible D match to TRBD2 (5 bases). Trimming shortened V by 2 bases and J by 7 bases, and 20 bases separated the two germline ends. The germline gives CDR1 SNHLY, CDR2 FYNNEI. This CDR3 comprises 16 residues. CDR3 sequence (DNA): TGTGCCAGCAGTGAAAGTGCCGGACGGGGTGGCGTGACCCAGTACTTC. Its protein product is CASSESAGRGGVTQYF.

The chain employs TRBV27 and TRBJ2-1; 7 bases are shared with TRBD1. Losses at the gene ends were 7 bases for V and 2 bases for J; bases not matched to a gene: 8. CDR3 length: 15 amino acids. In germline, CDR1 is MNHEY, CDR2 SMNVEV (reference sequence). CDR3 sequence: CASTHRGSPYNEQFF. CDR3 coding DNA: TGTGCCAGCACCCACAGGGGTAGCCCCTACAATGAGCAGTTCTTC.

The sample holds many counts of this clonotype. This chain uses TRBV7-3 with TRBJ2-1; 10 positions match TRBD2. CDR1 is SGHTA and CDR2 is FQGTGA in the germline V gene. The CDR3 loop spans 15 amino acids. J was trimmed by 7 bases and V by 9 bases; bases with no gene match: 12. CDR3 DNA: TGTGCCAGTGGGATAGCGGGGGGCATTGGGAATGAGCAGTTCTTC. It specifies CASGIAGGIGNEQFF.

This clonotype was seen ten or more times. In DNA, the CDR3 is TGTGCCAGCAGCTTACGATCGGGGCACCCTAAAGAGCAGTACGTC. Its translation: CASSLRSGHPKEQYV. The V and J genes are TRBV7-8 and TRBJ2-7; D assignment may be TRBD1 or TRBD2 (5 bases each). V lost 2 bases and J lost 7, with 18 bases in between. The germline CDR1 and CDR2 sequences are SGHVS and FQNEAQ. CDR3 size: 15 residues.

This clonotype was seen a handful of times. This chain connects TRBV28 to TRBJ1-3; unclear D gene. Trimming took off 8 bases at V and 4 bases at J, with 15 bases between the two ends. This CDR3 has 14 amino acids. Per the germline V gene, CDR1 is MDHEN and CDR2 is SYDVKM. Written as DNA, the CDR3 is TGTGCCAGCCGAACCCTGCCGGGGGGAAACACCATATATTTT. Protein sequence: CASRTLPGGNTIYF.

This chain uses TRBV5-6 with TRBJ1-1; 7 bases are shared with TRBD1. With 4 bases clipped from V and 4 bases from J, the junction kept 7 bases outside the gene matches. The CDR3 contains 14 residues. CDR1 is SGHDT, CDR2 YYEEEE, per germline. The DNA of the CDR3 is TGTGCCAGCAGCCCACCCCGGACAGGCACTGAAGCTTTCTTT. This translates into CASSPPRTGTEAFF.